Listed below are T cell receptor beta chains from one sample, sequenced in a study of OX40 agonist ivuxolimab in advanced cancers. TCRdb's table, derived via immunoSEQ multiplex PCR, lists solely in-frame clones and lacks some. The sample shows roughly 50,000 clones, roughly 88% of them seen only once. Here the sequenced sample was CD4+ or CD8+ T cells sorted from blood, taken in a trial of the OX40 agonist ivuxolimab. These TCRs come from an adult with an advanced solid tumor such as melanoma, head and neck, liver or kidney cancer. CDR3s include the opening cysteine and the closing phenylalanine or tryptophan. A D gene is named only where the DNA matches it firmly. Only some rows state a clone size, as once, few, many or a class for expanded clones.

>.|TRBV9|TRBJ2-3|TRBD2
TGTGCCAGCAGCGTAGGGACTAGCTCGGCAGATACGCAGTATTTT
CASSVGTSSADTQYF
>.|TRBV11-3|TRBJ2-1|TRBD2
TGTGCCAGCAGCCCTAGTGCTAGCGGGGACAATGAGCAGTTCTTC
CASSPSASGDNEQFF
>.|TRBV28|TRBJ2-2|.
TGTGCCAGCAGTTTACAGGGGAGAAGGACCGGGGAGCTGTTTTTT
CASSLQGRRTGELFF
>.|TRBV5-1|TRBJ2-1|TRBD2
TGCGCCAGCAGCTATACTAGCGGGAGCTCCTACAATGAGCAGTTCTTC
CASSYTSGSSYNEQFF
>.|TRBV13|TRBJ1-4|.
TGTGCCAGCAGCTTTGGTAGGGTGGATGAAAAACTGTTTTTT
CASSFGRVDEKLFF
>.|TRBV9|TRBJ1-3|.
TGTGCCAGCAGCGCAGGGGAACTTGGAAACACCATATATTTT
CASSAGELGNTIYF
>.|TRBV4-1|TRBJ2-5|.
TGCGCCAGCAGCCTTGCAGGGGTGGGAGAGACCCAGTACTTC
CASSLAGVGETQYF
>medium-sized|TRBV27|TRBJ2-2|.
TGTGCCAGCCGGGGGTACAACACCGGGGAGCTGTTTTTT
CASRGYNTGELFF
>few|TRBV27|TRBJ2-1|TRBD2
TGTGCCAGCAGTTTACTTAGCGGGAGCTCCTACAATGAGCAGTTCTTC
CASSLLSGSSYNEQFF
>few|TRBV2|TRBJ1-1|.
TGTGCCAGCAGTGACTCGTGGGGATACCAGTTCTTT
CASSDSWGYQFF
>.|TRBV2|TRBJ1-1|TRBD1
TGTGCCAGCAGTGGAGACACAGGGGCTGAAGCTTTCTTT
CASSGDTGAEAFF